Listed below are T cell receptor beta chains from one sample, sequenced in a study of molecular identifiers for immune sequencing clone quantification. TCRdb re-analysed the PCR reads in MiXCR, keeping a single row per CDR3 protein. This repertoire shows about 10,000 distinct CDR3 sequences, about 20% found once; its top ten account for more than 1.4%. Material for sequencing was naive CD8+ T cells from blood, with Jurkat cell RNA spiked in. The receptors originated from a human donor in good health. Some libraries in this study had Jurkat cell RNA spiked in. Each CDR3 is given with its conserved first and last residue. The order of the fields is D gene, J gene, clone size, V gene, CDR3 protein, CDR3 DNA. A D gene is named only where the DNA matches it firmly. Clone size, where shown, is once, few, many, or a class for clones that have expanded.

d_gene: TRBD2; j_gene: TRBJ2-1; abundance: many; v_gene: TRBV29-1; CDR3aa: CSVVGLAYNEQFF; CDR3nt: TGCAGCGTTGTGGGACTAGCTTACAATGAGCAGTTCTTC
d_gene: NA; j_gene: TRBJ1-1; abundance: medium-sized; v_gene: TRBV19; CDR3aa: CASSASTVTEAFF; CDR3nt: TGTGCCAGTAGTGCCTCGACAGTTACTGAAGCTTTCTTT
d_gene: NA; j_gene: TRBJ1-5; abundance: few; v_gene: TRBV27; CDR3aa: CASSLGGGDYQPQHF; CDR3nt: TGTGCCAGCAGTTTAGGGGGGGGCGATTATCAGCCCCAGCATTTT
d_gene: NA; j_gene: TRBJ2-3; abundance: medium-sized; v_gene: TRBV5-6; CDR3aa: CASSLEAARTDTQYF; CDR3nt: TGTGCCAGCAGCTTGGAGGCAGCGCGGACAGATACGCAGTATTTT
d_gene: NA; j_gene: TRBJ2-3; abundance: medium-sized; v_gene: TRBV2; CDR3aa: CATAPEVLTDTQYF; CDR3nt: TGTGCCACCGCCCCGGAGGTTCTGACAGATACGCAGTATTTT
d_gene: NA; j_gene: TRBJ2-7; abundance: medium-sized; v_gene: TRBV6-5; CDR3aa: CASSYSALGLGEQYF; CDR3nt: TGTGCCAGCAGTTACTCGGCCCTGGGACTCGGCGAGCAGTACTTC
d_gene: TRBD1; j_gene: TRBJ2-7; abundance: many; v_gene: TRBV4-1; CDR3aa: CASSQNSVGQGPYEQYF; CDR3nt: TGCGCCAGCAGCCAAAACTCCGTCGGACAGGGTCCCTACGAGCAGTACTTC
d_gene: NA; j_gene: TRBJ2-7; abundance: NA; v_gene: TRBV2; CDR3aa: CASSPGSRETTYEQYF; CDR3nt: TGTGCCAGCAGCCCGGGGAGCAGGGAGACTACCTACGAGCAGTACTTC
d_gene: NA; j_gene: TRBJ1-4; abundance: medium-sized; v_gene: TRBV30; CDR3aa: CAWRHPLGSPNEKLFF; CDR3nt: TGTGCCTGGAGGCACCCCCTGGGCAGCCCTAATGAAAAACTGTTTTTT
d_gene: TRBD1; j_gene: TRBJ2-5; abundance: medium-sized; v_gene: TRBV12-3/TRBV12-4; CDR3aa: CASSPTDRGGETQYF; CDR3nt: TGTGCCAGCAGCCCCACCGACAGGGGGGGAGAGACCCAGTACTTC
d_gene: TRBD2; j_gene: TRBJ2-5; abundance: few; v_gene: TRBV27; CDR3aa: CASSPYPLAGGPGETQYF; CDR3nt: TGTGCCAGCAGTCCCTACCCGTTAGCGGGGGGGCCGGGGGAGACCCAGTACTTC
d_gene: TRBD2; j_gene: TRBJ2-3; abundance: medium-sized; v_gene: TRBV12-3/TRBV12-4; CDR3aa: CASSLTPGLAGEGTDTQYF; CDR3nt: TGTGCCAGCAGTTTAACTCCTGGACTAGCGGGAGAAGGCACAGATACGCAGTATTTT
d_gene: TRBD2; j_gene: TRBJ2-3; abundance: medium-sized; v_gene: TRBV27; CDR3aa: CASSLFGGGTDTQYF; CDR3nt: TGTGCCAGCAGTTTATTTGGGGGGGGCACAGATACGCAGTATTTT
d_gene: TRBD1; j_gene: TRBJ2-7; abundance: few; v_gene: TRBV7-9; CDR3aa: CASSLGTGNDEQYF; CDR3nt: TGTGCCAGCAGCTTGGGGACAGGGAATGACGAGCAGTACTTC
d_gene: TRBD1; j_gene: TRBJ2-1; abundance: many; v_gene: TRBV4-3; CDR3aa: CASSQDRTGSSNEQFF; CDR3nt: TGCGCCAGCAGCCAAGATCGGACAGGGAGTTCGAATGAGCAGTTCTTC
d_gene: NA; j_gene: TRBJ1-1; abundance: medium-sized; v_gene: TRBV30; CDR3aa: CAWRLEGYTEAFF; CDR3nt: TGTGCCTGGAGGCTCGAGGGATACACTGAAGCTTTCTTT
d_gene: NA; j_gene: TRBJ2-5; abundance: many; v_gene: TRBV12-3/TRBV12-4; CDR3aa: CASSPPDETQYF; CDR3nt: TGTGCCAGCAGTCCCCCCGACGAGACCCAGTACTTC
d_gene: NA; j_gene: TRBJ2-3; abundance: NA; v_gene: TRBV29-1; CDR3aa: CSVEGYRGTATQYF; CDR3nt: TGCAGCGTTGAAGGCTACAGAGGCACAGCTACGCAGTATTTT
d_gene: NA; j_gene: TRBJ2-7; abundance: medium-sized; v_gene: TRBV7-9; CDR3aa: CASSFTGDFTYEQYF; CDR3nt: TGTGCCAGCAGCTTTACAGGGGACTTTACCTACGAGCAGTACTTC
d_gene: NA; j_gene: TRBJ2-2; abundance: NA; v_gene: TRBV3-2; CDR3aa: CASSQDYFGGRGTGELFF; CDR3nt: TGTGCCAGCAGCCAAGATTACTTCGGGGGGCGCGGCACCGGGGAGCTGTTTTTT
d_gene: TRBD2; j_gene: TRBJ2-7; abundance: many; v_gene: TRBV2; CDR3aa: CASRSSGGSYEQYF; CDR3nt: TGTGCCAGCAGATCTAGCGGGGGCTCCTACGAGCAGTACTTC
d_gene: TRBD2; j_gene: TRBJ2-3; abundance: many; v_gene: TRBV27; CDR3aa: CASSLFSAGAVGDTQYF; CDR3nt: TGTGCCAGCAGTTTATTCTCAGCGGGAGCCGTCGGGGATACGCAGTATTTT
d_gene: NA; j_gene: TRBJ2-1; abundance: many; v_gene: TRBV12-3/TRBV12-4; CDR3aa: CASSSAGRGPADEQFF; CDR3nt: TGTGCCAGCAGTTCAGCTGGGCGGGGACCCGCCGATGAGCAGTTCTTC